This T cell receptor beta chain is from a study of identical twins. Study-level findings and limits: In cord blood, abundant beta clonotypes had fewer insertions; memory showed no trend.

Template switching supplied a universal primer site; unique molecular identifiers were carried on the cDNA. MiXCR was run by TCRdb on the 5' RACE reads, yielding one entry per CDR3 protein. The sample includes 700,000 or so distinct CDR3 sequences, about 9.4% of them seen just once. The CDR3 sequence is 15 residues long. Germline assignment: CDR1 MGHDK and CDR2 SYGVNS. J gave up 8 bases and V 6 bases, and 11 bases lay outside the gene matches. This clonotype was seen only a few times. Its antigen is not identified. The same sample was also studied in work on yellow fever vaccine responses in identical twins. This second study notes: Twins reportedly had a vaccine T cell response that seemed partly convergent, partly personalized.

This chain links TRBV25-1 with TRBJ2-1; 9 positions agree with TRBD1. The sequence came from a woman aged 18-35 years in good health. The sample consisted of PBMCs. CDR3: CASSGAGTGFYEQFF. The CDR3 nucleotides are TGTGCCAGCAGCGGGGCCGGGACAGGGTTTTATGAGCAGTTCTTC.